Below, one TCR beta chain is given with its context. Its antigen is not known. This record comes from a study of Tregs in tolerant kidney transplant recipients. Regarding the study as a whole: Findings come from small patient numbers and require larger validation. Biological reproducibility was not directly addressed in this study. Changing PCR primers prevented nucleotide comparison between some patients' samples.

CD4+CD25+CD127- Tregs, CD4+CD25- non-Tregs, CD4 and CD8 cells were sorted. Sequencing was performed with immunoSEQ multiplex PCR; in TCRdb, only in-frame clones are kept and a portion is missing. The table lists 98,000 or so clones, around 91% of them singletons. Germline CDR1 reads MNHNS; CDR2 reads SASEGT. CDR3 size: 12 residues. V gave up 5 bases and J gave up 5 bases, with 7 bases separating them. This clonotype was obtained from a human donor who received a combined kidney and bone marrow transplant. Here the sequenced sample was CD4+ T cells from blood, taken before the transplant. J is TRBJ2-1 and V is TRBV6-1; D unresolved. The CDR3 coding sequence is TGTGCCAGCAGTCGGAGCGACAATGAGCAGTTCTTC. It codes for CASSRSDNEQFF.